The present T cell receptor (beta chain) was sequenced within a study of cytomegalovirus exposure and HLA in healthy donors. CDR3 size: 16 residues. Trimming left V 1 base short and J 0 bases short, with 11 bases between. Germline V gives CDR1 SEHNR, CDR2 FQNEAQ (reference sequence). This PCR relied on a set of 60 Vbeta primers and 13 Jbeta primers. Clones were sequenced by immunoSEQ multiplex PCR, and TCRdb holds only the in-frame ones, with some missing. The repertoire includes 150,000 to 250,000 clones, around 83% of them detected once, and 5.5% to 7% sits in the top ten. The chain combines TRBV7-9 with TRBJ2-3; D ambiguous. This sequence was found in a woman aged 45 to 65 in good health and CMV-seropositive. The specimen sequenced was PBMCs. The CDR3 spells CASSLEVGRSTDTQYF. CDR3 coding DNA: TGTGCCAGCAGCTTAGAGGTCGGCAGGAGCACAGATACGCAGTATTTT.